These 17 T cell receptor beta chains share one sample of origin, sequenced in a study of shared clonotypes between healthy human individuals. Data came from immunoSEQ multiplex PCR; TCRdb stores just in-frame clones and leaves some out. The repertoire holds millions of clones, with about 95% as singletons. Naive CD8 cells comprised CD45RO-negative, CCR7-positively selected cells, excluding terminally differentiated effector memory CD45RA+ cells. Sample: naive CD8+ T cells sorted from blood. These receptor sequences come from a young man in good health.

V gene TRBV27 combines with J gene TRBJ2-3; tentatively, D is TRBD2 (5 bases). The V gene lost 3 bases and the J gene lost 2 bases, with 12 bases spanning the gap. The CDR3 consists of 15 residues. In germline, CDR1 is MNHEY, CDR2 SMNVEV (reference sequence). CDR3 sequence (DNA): TGTGCCAGCAGTTTTGTCCGGGAATTCACAGATACGCAGTATTTT. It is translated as CASSFVREFTDTQYF.

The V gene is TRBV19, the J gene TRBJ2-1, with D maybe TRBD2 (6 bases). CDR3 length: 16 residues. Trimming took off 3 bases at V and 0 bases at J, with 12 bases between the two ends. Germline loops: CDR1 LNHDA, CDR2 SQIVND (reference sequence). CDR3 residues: CASSISGGVSYNEQFF. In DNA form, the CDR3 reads TGTGCCAGTAGTATCTCGGGCGGGGTCTCCTACAATGAGCAGTTCTTC. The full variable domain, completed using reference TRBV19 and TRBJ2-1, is DGGITQSPKYLFRKEGQNVTLSCEQNLNHDAMYWYRQDPGQGLRLIYYSQIVNDFQKGDIAEGYSVSREKKESFPLTVTSAQKNPTAFYLCASSISGGVSYNEQFFGPGTRLTVL.

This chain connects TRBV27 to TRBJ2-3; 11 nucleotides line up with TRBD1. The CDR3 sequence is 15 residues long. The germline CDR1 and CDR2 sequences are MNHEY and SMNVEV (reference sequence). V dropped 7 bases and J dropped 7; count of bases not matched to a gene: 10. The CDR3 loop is CASTSGQGALNTQYF. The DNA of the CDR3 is TGTGCCAGCACCTCTGGACAGGGGGCTTTGAATACGCAGTATTTT.

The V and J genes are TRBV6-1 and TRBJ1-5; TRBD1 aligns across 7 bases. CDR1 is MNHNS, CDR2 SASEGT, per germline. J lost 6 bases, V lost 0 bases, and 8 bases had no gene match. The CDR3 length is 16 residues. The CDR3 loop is CASSEAVGGWGQPQHF. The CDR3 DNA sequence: TGTGCCAGCAGTGAAGCGGTAGGGGGCTGGGGTCAGCCCCAGCATTTT.

CDR3 coding DNA: TGTGCCAGCAGTCTGGGACAGGGGAGGTCCGGGGAGCTGTTTTTT. As protein: CASSLGQGRSGELFF. This chain uses TRBV2 with TRBJ2-2, with 10 nucleotides matching TRBD1. The germline CDR1 and CDR2 sequences are SNHLY and FYNNEI. V trimming: 5 bases; J trimming: 6 bases; junction bases outside the gene matches: 6. The CDR3 totals 15 residues.

This CDR3 is CASSLAGQGASGELFF. The CDR3 DNA follows: TGTGCCAGCAGTTTAGCGGGACAGGGGGCGAGCGGGGAGCTGTTTTTT. This chain uses TRBV28 with TRBJ2-2; 12 bases fit TRBD1. This CDR3 is built from 16 residues. CDR1 MDHEN and CDR2 SYDVKM come from the germline V gene. Germline trimming cut 2 bases from V and 7 bases from J; bases unmatched to any gene: 5.

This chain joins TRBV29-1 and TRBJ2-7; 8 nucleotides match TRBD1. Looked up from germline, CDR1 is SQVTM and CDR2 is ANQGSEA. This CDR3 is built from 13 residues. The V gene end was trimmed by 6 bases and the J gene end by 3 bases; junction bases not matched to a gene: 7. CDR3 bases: TGCAGCGTCGTTTGGGGGACAGGCTACGAGCAGTACTTC. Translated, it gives CSVVWGTGYEQYF.

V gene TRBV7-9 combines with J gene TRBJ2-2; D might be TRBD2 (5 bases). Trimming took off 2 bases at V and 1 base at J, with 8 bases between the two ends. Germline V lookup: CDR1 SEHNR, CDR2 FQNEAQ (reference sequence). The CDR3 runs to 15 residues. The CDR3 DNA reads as TGTGCCAGCAGCTTAAAGGAGGAGAACACCGGGGAGCTGTTTTTT. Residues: CASSLKEENTGELFF.

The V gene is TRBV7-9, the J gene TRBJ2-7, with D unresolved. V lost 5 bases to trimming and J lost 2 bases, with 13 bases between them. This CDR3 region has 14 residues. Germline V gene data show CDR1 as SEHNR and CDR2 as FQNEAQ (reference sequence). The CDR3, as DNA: TGTGCCAGCAGCCCGCCGGTACCCCCCTACGAGCAGTACTTC. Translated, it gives CASSPPVPPYEQYF.

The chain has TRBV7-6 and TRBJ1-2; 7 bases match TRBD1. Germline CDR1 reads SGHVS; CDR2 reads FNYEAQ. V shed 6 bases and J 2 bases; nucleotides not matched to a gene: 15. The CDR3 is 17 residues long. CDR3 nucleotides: TGTGCCAGCAGTTCCAGTATCCGACAGGGCCAAAACTATGGCTACACCTTC. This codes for CASSSSIRQGQNYGYTF.

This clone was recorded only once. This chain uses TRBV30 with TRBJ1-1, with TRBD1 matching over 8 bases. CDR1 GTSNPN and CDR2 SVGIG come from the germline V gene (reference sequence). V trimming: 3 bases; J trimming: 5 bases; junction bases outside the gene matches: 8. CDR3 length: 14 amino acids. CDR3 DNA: TGTGCCTGGAGAGAAACAGGGGGAGGAACTGAAGCTTTCTTT. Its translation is CAWRETGGGTEAFF.

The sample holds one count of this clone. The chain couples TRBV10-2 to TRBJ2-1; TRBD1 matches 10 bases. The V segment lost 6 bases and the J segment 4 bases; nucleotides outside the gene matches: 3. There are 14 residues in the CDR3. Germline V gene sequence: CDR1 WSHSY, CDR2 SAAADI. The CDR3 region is CASRTGGSYNEQFF. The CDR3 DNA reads TGCGCCAGCAGGACAGGGGGCTCGTACAATGAGCAGTTCTTC.

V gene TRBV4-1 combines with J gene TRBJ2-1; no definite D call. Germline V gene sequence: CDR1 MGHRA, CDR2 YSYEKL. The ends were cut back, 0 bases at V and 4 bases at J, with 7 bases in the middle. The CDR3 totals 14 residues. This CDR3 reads CASSQENSYNEQFF. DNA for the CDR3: TGCGCCAGCAGCCAAGAGAACTCTTACAATGAGCAGTTCTTC.

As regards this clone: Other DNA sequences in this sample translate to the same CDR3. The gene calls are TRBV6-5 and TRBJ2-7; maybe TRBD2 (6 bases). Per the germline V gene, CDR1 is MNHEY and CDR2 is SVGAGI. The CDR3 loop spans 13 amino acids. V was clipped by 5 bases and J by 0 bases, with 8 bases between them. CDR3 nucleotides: TGTGCCAGCAGTACCGGGAGCTCCTACGAGCAGTACTTC. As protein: CASSTGSSYEQYF.

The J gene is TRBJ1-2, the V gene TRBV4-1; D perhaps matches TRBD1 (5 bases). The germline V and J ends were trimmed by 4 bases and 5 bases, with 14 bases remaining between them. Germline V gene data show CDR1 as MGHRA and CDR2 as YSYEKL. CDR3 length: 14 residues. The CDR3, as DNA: TGCGCCAGCAGCCTGGCGACAGAAGCTTATGGCTACACCTTC. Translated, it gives CASSLATEAYGYTF.

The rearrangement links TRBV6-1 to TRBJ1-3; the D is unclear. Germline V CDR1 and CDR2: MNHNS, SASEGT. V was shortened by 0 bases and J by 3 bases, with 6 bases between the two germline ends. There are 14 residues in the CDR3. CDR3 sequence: CASSEAGFGNTIYF. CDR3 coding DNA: TGTGCCAGCAGTGAAGCTGGGTTTGGAAACACCATATATTTT.

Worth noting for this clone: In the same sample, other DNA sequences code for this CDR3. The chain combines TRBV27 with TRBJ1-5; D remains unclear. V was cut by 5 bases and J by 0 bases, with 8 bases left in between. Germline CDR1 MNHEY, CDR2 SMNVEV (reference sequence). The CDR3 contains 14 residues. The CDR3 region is CASSPLNSNQPQHF. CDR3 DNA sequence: TGTGCCAGCAGTCCCCTAAATAGCAATCAGCCCCAGCATTTT.